This entry lists 10 T cell receptor beta chains sequenced from one sample in a study of shared clonotypes between healthy human individuals. CD45RO-negative CD8 cells positively selected for CCR7 made up the naive population, which excluded terminally differentiated effector memory CD45RA+ cells. TCRdb keeps only in-frame clones here, not all; method: immunoSEQ multiplex PCR. This table holds about 750,000 clones, nearly 95% found once. What was sequenced was naive CD8+ T cells sorted from blood. Source of these receptors: a man aged 30 to 39 in good health.

This rearrangement joins TRBV5-1 to TRBJ2-3, with TRBD2 as a possible D gene (6 bases). CDR1 is SGHRS, CDR2 YFSETQ, per germline. V lost 0 bases, J lost 13 bases, and 15 bases lay in between. The CDR3 is made up of 13 amino acids. CDR3 amino acids: CASSLVAREGEYF. CDR3 DNA: TGCGCCAGCAGCTTGGTAGCGCGGGAAGGAGAGTATTTT.

The chain couples TRBV5-1 to TRBJ2-3; D remains ambiguous. CDR3 length: 15 amino acids. Germline CDR1 is SGHRS and CDR2 is YFSETQ. V shed 3 bases and J shed 6 bases, with 17 bases lying between them. The CDR3 coding sequence is TGCGCCAGCAGCTCCAACAGTAGGACCTCCGATACGCAGTATTTT. Amino acid sequence: CASSSNSRTSDTQYF.

This clone has more than one count but fewer than ten. The V and J genes are TRBV7-8 and TRBJ1-2; D not resolved. CDR1 is SGHVS, CDR2 FQNEAQ, per germline. Trimming stripped 1 base from V and 8 bases from J, with 17 bases between. This CDR3 spans 15 amino acids. The CDR3 region is CASSLDRRWERGYTF. The CDR3 DNA follows: TGTGCCAGCAGCTTAGATAGACGATGGGAAAGAGGCTACACCTTC.

The chain combines TRBV6-8 with TRBJ2-7; 9 bases agree with TRBD2. V dropped 11 bases and J dropped 2; count of bases not matched to a gene: 10. CDR1 and CDR2 from the germline V gene are MNHGY and SAAAGT. This CDR3 has 14 amino acids. The CDR3 reads CAPVGLADTYEQYF. For the CDR3, the DNA is TGTGCCCCCGTGGGACTAGCAGATACCTACGAGCAGTACTTC.

The rearrangement uses TRBV7-9 and TRBJ2-7; 9 bases map to TRBD1. Per germline, CDR1 SEHNR and CDR2 FQNEAQ (reference sequence). The length of the CDR3 is 13 residues. The ends lost 6 bases at V and 1 base at J; junction bases unmatched: 1. The CDR3 reads CASRGQGSYEQYF. The CDR3 DNA is TGTGCCAGCAGGGGACAGGGTTCCTACGAGCAGTACTTC.

The V and J genes are TRBV29-1 and TRBJ2-7; TRBD2 matches at 8 bases. Germline-derived CDR1 and CDR2 are SQVTM and ANQGSEA. The J segment lost 2 bases and the V segment lost 6 bases, leaving 6 bases of the junction unmatched. The CDR3 is made up of 13 amino acids. CDR3 amino acids: CSVLSGVPYEQYF. CDR3 nucleotides: TGCAGCGTACTTAGCGGGGTTCCCTACGAGCAGTACTTC.

The V call is TRBV5-1, the J call TRBJ2-2; D is unclear. The CDR3 length is 14 residues. V was pared by 2 bases and J by 4 bases, with 9 bases between. Germline V gene data show CDR1 as SGHRS and CDR2 as YFSETQ. The CDR3 sequence is CASSFTKGTGELFF. The CDR3 DNA reads TGCGCCAGCAGCTTTACAAAGGGCACCGGGGAGCTGTTTTTT. Based on the CDR3 plus reference TRBV5-1 and TRBJ2-2, the full variable domain is KAGVTQTPRYLIKTRGQQVTLSCSPISGHRSVSWYQQTPGQGLQFLFEYFSETQRNKGNFPGRFSGRQFSNSRSEMNVSTLELGDSALYLCASSFTKGTGELFFGEGSRLTVL.

The chain employs TRBV28 and TRBJ1-5; D call uncertain. Between the trimmed V and J ends, which lost 10 bases and 1 base, there was a span of 14 bases. CDR3 length: 14 residues. Germline loops: CDR1 MDHEN, CDR2 SYDVKM. The CDR3 sequence: CAIRGVGSNQPQHF. The CDR3 DNA sequence: TGTGCCATCCGGGGAGTGGGGAGCAATCAGCCCCAGCATTTT.

The gene calls are TRBV6-5 and TRBJ1-1; D call uncertain. V lost 6 bases, J lost 2 bases, and 10 bases lay in between. CDR3 length: 13 amino acids. In germline, CDR1 is MNHEY, CDR2 SVGAGI. The DNA for the CDR3 is TGTGCCAGCAGCGTAATAGACAACACTGAAGCTTTCTTT. Its protein product is CASSVIDNTEAFF.

This chain uses TRBV9 with TRBJ1-4, with D unresolved. Trimming left V 1 base short and J 3 bases short, with 10 bases between. The germline gives CDR1 SGDLS, CDR2 YYNGEE. This CDR3 has 15 amino acids. CDR3: CASSVNYWANEKLFF. The CDR3, as DNA: TGTGCCAGCAGCGTAAATTACTGGGCTAATGAAAAACTGTTTTTT.